A single T cell receptor beta chain is shown here with its context. This entry comes from a study of blood T cell repertoires in COVID-19. Across the whole study: The United States, Italy and Spain supplied acute and convalescent COVID-19 samples. T cells, B-cell-depleted T cells, or PBMCs provided the cDNA or gDNA that served as material.

The repertoire was sequenced with immunoSEQ multiplex PCR; TCRdb's copy has only in-frame clones and lacks some. The data show tens of thousands of clones, with roughly 90% seen just once and roughly 12% held by the top ten. This CDR3 is built from 16 residues. Germline V CDR1 and CDR2: SNHLY, FYNNEI. The ends were cut back, 0 bases at V and 3 bases at J, with 13 bases in the middle. What was sequenced was peripheral blood. The chain carries TRBV2 and TRBJ2-3; a possible D gene is TRBD2 (7 bases). This sequence was found in a man between 65 and 85 years old with active or convalescent COVID-19. The CDR3 DNA follows: TGTGCCAGCAGTGAAGCGGGGGGGGCCGGAACAGATACGCAGTATTTT. Amino acids: CASSEAGGAGTDTQYF.